Included here is one TCR beta chain sequence, with context. One junction end disagrees with the germline gene, perhaps due to a read error. This record comes from a study of blood T cells in healthy people across ages. Study-wide context: Capture via template switching afforded approximately one barcoded beta molecule per two T cells.

Isolation yielded PBMCs, at least 6.5 million per sample, in every case. A second PCR of 7 to 11 cycles used a sample-barcoded 5' primer and a J-beta primer mix. Each single sample gave us at least 2.5 million CDR3-containing paired-end reads. One entry per CDR3 protein results from TCRdb running MiXCR on the 5' RACE reads. The table shows around 580,000 distinct CDR3 sequences, with 40% to 50% occurring only once. Material: blood. The clonotype was recovered from a man older than 75 in good health.

This CDR3 is CSTRDNWTGDGYTF. For the CDR3, the DNA is TGCAGTACTAGAGATAACTGGACAGGTGATGGCTACACCTTC. The gene calls are TRBV20-1 and TRBJ1-2; 7 bases agree with TRBD1. The germline V gene has CDR1 DFQATT and CDR2 SNEGSKA (reference sequence). This CDR3 comprises 14 residues.